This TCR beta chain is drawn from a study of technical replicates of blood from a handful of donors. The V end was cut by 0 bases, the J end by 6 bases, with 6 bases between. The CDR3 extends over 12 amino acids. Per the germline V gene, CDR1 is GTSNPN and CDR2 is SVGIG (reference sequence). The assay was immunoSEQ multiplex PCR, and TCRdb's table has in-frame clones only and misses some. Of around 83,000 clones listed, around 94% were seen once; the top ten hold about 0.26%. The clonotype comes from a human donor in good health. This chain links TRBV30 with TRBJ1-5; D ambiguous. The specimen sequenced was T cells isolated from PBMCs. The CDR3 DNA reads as TGTGCCTGGAGTGTACCCAGTCAGCCCCAGCATTTT. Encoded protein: CAWSVPSQPQHF.